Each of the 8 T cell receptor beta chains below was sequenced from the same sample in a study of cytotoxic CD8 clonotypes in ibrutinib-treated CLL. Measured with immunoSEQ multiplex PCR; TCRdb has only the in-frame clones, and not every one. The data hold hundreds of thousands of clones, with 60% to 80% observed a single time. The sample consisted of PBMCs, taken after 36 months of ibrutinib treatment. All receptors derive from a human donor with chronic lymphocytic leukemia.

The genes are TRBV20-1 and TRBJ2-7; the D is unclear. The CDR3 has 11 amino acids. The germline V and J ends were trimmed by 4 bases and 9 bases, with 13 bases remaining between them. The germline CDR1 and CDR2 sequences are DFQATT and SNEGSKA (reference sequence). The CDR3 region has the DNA TGCAGTGCTATGCGAGCTGCCGGGCAGTACTTC. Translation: CSAMRAAGQYF.

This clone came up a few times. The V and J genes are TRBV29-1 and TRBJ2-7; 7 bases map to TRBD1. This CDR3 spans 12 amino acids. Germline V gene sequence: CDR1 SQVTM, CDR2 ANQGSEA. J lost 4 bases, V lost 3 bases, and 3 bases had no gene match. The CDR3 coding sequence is TGCAGCGTTGATGGGGGACAGTACGAGCAGTACTTC. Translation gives CSVDGGQYEQYF.

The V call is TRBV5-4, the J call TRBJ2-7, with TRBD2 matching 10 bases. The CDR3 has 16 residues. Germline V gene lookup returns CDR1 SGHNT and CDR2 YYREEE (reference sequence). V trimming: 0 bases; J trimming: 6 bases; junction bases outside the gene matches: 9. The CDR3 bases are TGTGCCAGCAGCTTGGGGGGTAGCGGGAGGTTTCTCGAGCAGTACTTC. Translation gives CASSLGGSGRFLEQYF.

The chain's CDR3 is CSVENRGTGELFF. The CDR3 coding sequence is TGCAGCGTTGAAAACAGGGGGACCGGGGAGCTGTTTTTT. This rearrangement joins TRBV29-1 to TRBJ2-2, with TRBD1 matching over 8 bases. The CDR3 spans 13 residues. J was trimmed by 5 bases and V by 2 bases; bases with no gene match: 1. Germline V gene data show CDR1 as SQVTM and CDR2 as ANQGSEA.

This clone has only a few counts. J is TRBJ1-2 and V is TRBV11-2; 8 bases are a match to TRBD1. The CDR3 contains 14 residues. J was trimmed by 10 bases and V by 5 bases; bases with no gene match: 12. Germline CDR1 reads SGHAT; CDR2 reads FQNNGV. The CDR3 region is CASSNRDRGRNYTF. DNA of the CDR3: TGTGCCAGCAGCAATCGCGACAGGGGACGAAACTACACCTTC.

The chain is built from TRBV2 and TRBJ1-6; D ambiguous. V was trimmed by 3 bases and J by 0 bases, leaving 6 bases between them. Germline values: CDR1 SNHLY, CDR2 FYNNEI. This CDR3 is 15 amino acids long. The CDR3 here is CASSERVSYNSPLHF. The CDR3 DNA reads TGTGCCAGCAGTGAGCGGGTCTCCTATAATTCACCCCTCCACTTT.

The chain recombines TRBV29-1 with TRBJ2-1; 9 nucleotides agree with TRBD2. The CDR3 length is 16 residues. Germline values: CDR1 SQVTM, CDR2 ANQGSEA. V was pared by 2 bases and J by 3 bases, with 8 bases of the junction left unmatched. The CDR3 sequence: CSVELRRLADYNEQFF. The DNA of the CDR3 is TGCAGCGTTGAACTGCGGCGACTAGCGGACTACAATGAGCAGTTCTTC.

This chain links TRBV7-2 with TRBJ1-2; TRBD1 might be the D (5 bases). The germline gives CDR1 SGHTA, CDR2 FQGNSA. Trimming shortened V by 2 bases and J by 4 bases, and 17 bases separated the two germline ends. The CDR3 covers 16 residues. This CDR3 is CASSLLGASKTYGYTF. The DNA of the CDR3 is TGTGCCAGCAGCTTACTCGGGGCCTCGAAAACCTATGGCTACACCTTC.